The 25 T cell receptor beta chains in this list originate from one sample, sequenced in a study of cytomegalovirus exposure and HLA in healthy donors. PCR amplification relied on 60 Vbeta primers (plus 13 Jbeta primers). Sequenced by immunoSEQ multiplex PCR; TCRdb stores in-frame clones only, minus some. This table has 90,000 to 120,000 clones, 55% to 85% appearing once. Sequenced input: PBMCs. The source of these receptors is a man aged 30-40 years in good health and CMV-seronegative.

The V gene is TRBV23-1, the J gene TRBJ1-1, with D unresolved. TRBV23-1 is an ORF for which the function is uncertain. The CDR3 totals 14 residues. V dropped 4 bases and J dropped 1 base, with 10 bases sitting between them. The CDR3 region is CASSRGGGNTEAFF. DNA of the CDR3: TGCGCCAGCAGTCGAGGAGGCGGGAACACTGAAGCTTTCTTT.

As DNA, the CDR3 is TGTGCCAGCAGCCCAATTGGAGGGACAGTAGAGACCCAGTACTTC. It is translated as CASSPIGGTVETQYF. The gene calls are TRBV28 and TRBJ2-5; the D gene is possibly TRBD1 (7 bases). Germline assignment: CDR1 MDHEN and CDR2 SYDVKM. The length of the CDR3 is 15 residues. V lost 6 bases to trimming and J lost 4 bases, with 18 bases between them.

This chain connects TRBV18 to TRBJ2-1; no firm D call. With 6 bases removed from V and 0 bases from J, the gap between germline ends came to 12 bases. CDR1 and CDR2 from the germline V gene are KGHSH and LQKENI. The CDR3 loop spans 15 amino acids. CDR3 DNA: TGTGCCAGCTCCCTTGAGGCGAGCTCCTACAATGAGCAGTTCTTC. Translated, it gives CASSLEASSYNEQFF. Full variable domain (rest looked up from reference TRBV18 and TRBJ2-1): NAGVMQNPRHLVRRRGQEARLRCSPMKGHSHVYWYRQLPEEGLKFMVYLQKENIIDESGMPKERFSAEFPKEGPSILRIQQVVRGDSAAYFCASSLEASSYNEQFFGPGTRLTVL.

This clone has just one count. The rearrangement uses TRBV5-1 and TRBJ2-3; possibly TRBD2 for D (6 bases). The CDR3 is 14 residues long. CDR1 is SGHRS and CDR2 is YFSETQ in the germline V gene. Trimming took 0 bases from V and 5 from J, leaving 10 bases between them. The CDR3 bases are TGCGCCAGCAGCTTGGGCGGGGTGGGAGATACGCAGTATTTT. Translation gives CASSLGGVGDTQYF.

The chain joins TRBV6-5 to TRBJ2-5; 8 bases align to TRBD1. The ends lost 6 bases at V and 3 bases at J; junction bases unmatched: 9. CDR3 length: 15 residues. Germline V lookup: CDR1 MNHEY, CDR2 SVGAGI. In DNA, the CDR3 is TGTGCCAGCAGGAGGTCGGCAGGGGGCAAAGAGACCCAGTACTTC. Its translation: CASRRSAGGKETQYF.

This clone is a singleton in its sample. DNA for the CDR3: TGCGCCAGCAGCCCGGGACAGGGCCAAGAGACCCAGTACTTC. Translating gives CASSPGQGQETQYF. This chain uses TRBV5-1 with TRBJ2-5, with 9 positions matching TRBD1. With V trimmed by 4 bases and J by 1 base, 2 bases remained unmatched. Germline CDR1 is SGHRS and CDR2 is YFSETQ. CDR3 length: 14 amino acids. Variable domain in full (rest from reference TRBV5-1 and TRBJ2-5): KAGVTQTPRYLIKTRGQQVTLSCSPISGHRSVSWYQQTPGQGLQFLFEYFSETQRNKGNFPGRFSGRQFSNSRSEMNVSTLELGDSALYLCASSPGQGQETQYFGPGTRLLVL.

The chain links TRBV6-5 to TRBJ2-3; 13 nucleotides agree with TRBD2. The V gene's germline CDR1 is MNHEY and CDR2 SVGAGI. With V trimmed by 4 bases and J by 10 bases, 11 bases remained unmatched. This CDR3 is built from 16 residues. CDR3 sequence: CASSSRLAGGHKSQYF. As DNA, the CDR3 is TGTGCCAGCAGTTCGCGACTAGCGGGAGGCCATAAGTCGCAGTATTTT.

The chain carries TRBV28 and TRBJ2-5; 8 bases line up with TRBD2. This CDR3 region has 16 residues. Germline CDR1 reads MDHEN; CDR2 reads SYDVKM. The junction had 10 bases not matched to a gene; V was cut back by 5 bases and J by 2 bases. The CDR3 nucleotides are TGTGCCAGCAGTCCGTTGGGTAGCGGGGTGCAAGAGACCCAGTACTTC. Translation: CASSPLGSGVQETQYF. Full variable domain (remainder filled in from reference TRBV28 and TRBJ2-5): DVKVTQSSRYLVKRTGEKVFLECVQDMDHENMFWYRQDPGLGLRLIYFSYDVKMKEKGDIPEGYSVSREKKERFSLILESASTNQTSMYLCASSPLGSGVQETQYFGPGTRLLVL.

The chain joins TRBV7-6 to TRBJ2-1; 8 bases match TRBD2. The CDR3 length is 14 residues. J gave up 7 bases and V 5 bases, and 7 bases lay outside the gene matches. Germline values: CDR1 SGHVS, CDR2 FNYEAQ. The chain's CDR3 is CASSLLGTSNEQFF. CDR3 in DNA: TGTGCCAGCAGCCTACTCGGGACTAGTAATGAGCAGTTCTTC.

Only a few counts were recorded for this clone. The chain is built from TRBV28 and TRBJ2-7, with 10 bases identical to TRBD1. CDR1 is MDHEN and CDR2 is SYDVKM in the germline V gene. CDR3 length: 14 residues. Losses at the gene ends were 6 bases for V and 4 bases for J; bases not matched to a gene: 6. The CDR3 DNA reads TGTGCCAGCAGCCTTGACAGGGGGCGATACGAGCAGTACTTC. Protein: CASSLDRGRYEQYF. Complete variable domain (other parts from reference TRBV28 and TRBJ2-7): DVKVTQSSRYLVKRTGEKVFLECVQDMDHENMFWYRQDPGLGLRLIYFSYDVKMKEKGDIPEGYSVSREKKERFSLILESASTNQTSMYLCASSLDRGRYEQYFGPGTRLTVT.

The chain has TRBV28 and TRBJ2-7; the D gene is possibly TRBD2 (5 bases). Germline-derived CDR1 and CDR2 are MDHEN and SYDVKM. The length of the CDR3 is 13 residues. V gave up 5 bases and J gave up 6 bases, with 14 bases separating them. The CDR3 spells CASSTSANSEQYF. CDR3 nucleotides: TGTGCCAGCAGTACTAGTGCCAACTCCGAGCAGTACTTC.

As regards this clone: At one of its ends the junction is not consistent with the germline gene, which may arise from a read error. The chain links TRBV29-1 to TRBJ1-1, with TRBD1 matching over 9 bases. The V gene's germline CDR1 is SQVTM and CDR2 ANQGSEA. The CDR3 extends over 16 amino acids. The CDR3 spells CSVVRTGGTLNTEAFF. CDR3 bases: TGCAGCGTTGTTCGAACAGGGGGCACTTTGAATACTGAAGCTTTCTTT.

The chain has TRBV9 and TRBJ2-1, with TRBD2 matching 9 bases. The CDR3 has 16 amino acids. J lost 2 bases, V lost 4 bases, and 7 bases had no gene match. Germline-derived CDR1 and CDR2 are SGDLS and YYNGEE. The CDR3 loop reads CASSPLAGRAYNEQFF. The CDR3 coding sequence is TGTGCCAGCAGCCCCCTAGCGGGAAGGGCCTACAATGAGCAGTTCTTC.

This clone was counted between two and nine times. The chain combines TRBV30 with TRBJ2-1; the match to TRBD1 covers 8 bases. The trim removed 0 bases at V and 7 bases at J, leaving 11 bases unmatched. The length of the CDR3 is 16 residues. Germline lookup yields CDR1 GTSNPN and CDR2 SVGIG (reference sequence). The CDR3, as DNA: TGTGCCTGGAGTGTACGCCGAGACAGGGGAGGAAATGAGCAGTTCTTC. Translating it yields CAWSVRRDRGGNEQFF.

The chain employs TRBV15 and TRBJ2-1; 9 nucleotides match TRBD1. V lost 2 bases to trimming and J lost 5 bases; unmatched junction nucleotides: 7. The germline V gene encodes CDR1 LNHNV and CDR2 YYDKDF (reference sequence). This CDR3 comprises 16 residues. The DNA for the CDR3 is TGTGCCACCAGCAGAACAGGGGGCAGAGGACACAATGAGCAGTTCTTC. Translation: CATSRTGGRGHNEQFF.

With regard to this clone: Other DNA variants within this sample encode the same CDR3. This sequence joins TRBV19 and TRBJ1-2; D possibly corresponds to TRBD1 (5 bases). CDR1 is LNHDA, CDR2 SQIVND, per germline (reference sequence). The CDR3 consists of 14 residues. V gave up 4 bases and J gave up 2 bases, with 11 bases separating them. CDR3 nucleotides: TGTGCCAGTAGTAACCCAGGGCTCAACTATGGCTACACCTTC. Amino acids: CASSNPGLNYGYTF.

This chain uses TRBV29-1 with TRBJ2-3, with TRBD2 identical over 13 bases. Trimming cost V 5 bases and J 3 bases; bases outside gene matches: 5. The CDR3 has 15 amino acids. Looked up from germline, CDR1 is SQVTM and CDR2 is ANQGSEA. The CDR3 region is CSVLGLAGRTDTQYF. In DNA form, the CDR3 reads TGCAGCGTTTTGGGACTAGCGGGAAGGACAGATACGCAGTATTTT.

The chain carries TRBV6-5 and TRBJ1-3, with a tentative D call TRBD1 (6 bases). CDR1 is MNHEY and CDR2 is SVGAGI in the germline V gene. The CDR3 totals 15 residues. Trimming took off 6 bases at V and 0 bases at J, with 12 bases between the two ends. CDR3 sequence (DNA): TGTGCCAGCAGCCCGGGGGGCCTCTCTGGAAACACCATATATTTT. It translates to CASSPGGLSGNTIYF.

This clone came up once. This chain links TRBV28 with TRBJ1-5; 12 bases agree with TRBD1. The germline gives CDR1 MDHEN, CDR2 SYDVKM. This CDR3 contains 15 residues. V gave up 5 bases and J gave up 7 bases; unmatched junction bases: 6. CDR3 bases: TGTGCCAGCAGTACCGGGACAGGGGGCGGACAGCCCCAGCATTTT. Protein: CASSTGTGGGQPQHF.

The chain has TRBV30 and TRBJ1-4; D is possibly TRBD1 (5 bases). The CDR3 is 14 residues long. V was shortened by 2 bases and J by 7 bases, with 14 bases between the two germline ends. CDR1 GTSNPN and CDR2 SVGIG come from the germline V gene (reference sequence). The CDR3 sequence: CAWSRGAIAEKLFF. In DNA form, the CDR3 reads TGTGCCTGGAGTCGCGGGGCGATCGCTGAAAAACTGTTTTTT.

The rearrangement joins TRBV28 to TRBJ1-1; D is ambiguous. The V end was cut by 8 bases, the J end by 1 base, with 8 bases between. The V gene's germline CDR1 is MDHEN and CDR2 SYDVKM. The length of the CDR3 is 12 residues. The CDR3, as DNA: TGTGCCAGCCGGGAGGGGAACACTGAAGCTTTCTTT. This encodes CASREGNTEAFF. The variable domain in full, with the rest retrieved from reference TRBV28 and TRBJ1-1, is DVKVTQSSRYLVKRTGEKVFLECVQDMDHENMFWYRQDPGLGLRLIYFSYDVKMKEKGDIPEGYSVSREKKERFSLILESASTNQTSMYLCASREGNTEAFFGQGTRLTVV.

The sample holds a few counts of this clone. This sequence joins TRBV5-1 and TRBJ2-2; tentatively, D is TRBD1 (6 bases). Trimming left V 0 bases short and J 2 bases short, with 11 bases between. Looked up from germline, CDR1 is SGHRS and CDR2 is YFSETQ. CDR3 length equals 16 residues. The DNA for the CDR3 is TGCGCCAGCAGCTTGGGACCGGGGACAAACACCGGGGAGCTGTTTTTT. Translation gives CASSLGPGTNTGELFF.

CDR3: CASSQDRWDSNEKLFF. CDR3 DNA: TGTGCCAGCAGCCAAGATCGGTGGGACAGTAATGAAAAACTGTTTTTT. V is TRBV4-2 and J is TRBJ1-4, with 7 positions matching TRBD1. V trimming: 0 bases; J trimming: 4 bases; junction bases outside the gene matches: 5. This CDR3 has 16 residues. The germline gives CDR1 LGHNA, CDR2 YNFKEQ.

Details on this clone: A read error is possible here, since a much larger clone lies one base away. The genes are TRBV13 and TRBJ2-7; 7 bases line up with TRBD1. With V trimmed by 5 bases and J by 0 bases, 4 bases remained unmatched. From germline, CDR1 is PRHDT and CDR2 FYEKMQ (reference sequence). The CDR3 runs 14 residues. This CDR3 reads CASSNRDSSYEQYF. The CDR3 DNA reads TGTGCCAGCAGCAACCGGGACAGCTCCTACGAGCAGTACTTC.

This sequence joins TRBV9 and TRBJ2-1; tentatively, D is TRBD2 (5 bases). The CDR3 extends over 15 amino acids. CDR1 SGDLS and CDR2 YYNGEE come from the germline V gene. V was cut by 1 base and J by 4 bases, with 12 bases left in between. In DNA form, the CDR3 reads TGTGCCAGCAGCGTACTCGAGGGCCCTTACAATGAGCAGTTCTTC. Amino acid sequence: CASSVLEGPYNEQFF.